Listed here are 9 T cell receptor beta chains from one sample, sequenced in a study of blood T cell repertoires in COVID-19. Sequenced by immunoSEQ multiplex PCR; TCRdb stores in-frame clones only, minus some. This table holds 150,000 to 200,000 clones, more than 70% found once. Material for sequencing was peripheral blood. These receptors were taken from a woman in her twenties or thirties with acute or convalescent COVID-19.

The rearrangement joins TRBV7-6 to TRBJ2-1; D gene uncertain. From germline, CDR1 is SGHVS and CDR2 FNYEAQ. The CDR3 has 15 residues. Trimming stripped 1 base from V and 0 bases from J, with 7 bases between. Here the CDR3 DNA reads TGTGCCAGCAGCTTAGTCGCGAGCTCCTACAATGAGCAGTTCTTC. This codes for CASSLVASSYNEQFF.

The chain combines TRBV2 with TRBJ2-3; D is unresolved. Germline CDR1 is SNHLY and CDR2 is FYNNEI. Trimming took 8 bases from V and 2 from J, leaving 11 bases between them. This CDR3 has 13 residues. CDR3 in amino acids: CASGYRTTDTQYF. The CDR3 DNA follows: TGTGCCAGCGGATACAGAACCACAGATACGCAGTATTTT.

This clone was picked up one time. V usage is TRBV11-2 and J usage is TRBJ2-7; D is unresolved. CDR1 is SGHAT, CDR2 FQNNGV, per germline. CDR3 length: 11 amino acids. V lost 5 bases and J lost 3, with 5 bases in between. CDR3 sequence (DNA): TGTGCCAGCAGCCGCTACTACGAGCAGTACTTC. Encoded protein: CASSRYYEQYF.

The V call is TRBV18, the J call TRBJ2-7, with TRBD2 as a possible D gene (6 bases). Germline lookup yields CDR1 KGHSH and CDR2 LQKENI. The germline V and J ends were trimmed by 2 bases and 2 bases, with 13 bases remaining between them. The CDR3 runs to 15 residues. The CDR3: CASSPAGTLTYEQYF. CDR3 sequence (DNA): TGTGCCAGCTCACCAGCGGGAACTCTAACCTACGAGCAGTACTTC.

The chain couples TRBV11-3 to TRBJ2-5; D may be TRBD2 (5 bases). In germline, CDR1 is SGHNT, CDR2 YENEEA. CDR3 length: 15 residues. Trimming pared 5 bases from V and 4 bases from J, leaving 17 bases between. CDR3 loop: CASSPQHPGRETQYF. The CDR3 nucleotides read TGTGCCAGCAGCCCACAACATCCGGGGAGAGAGACCCAGTACTTC.

The chain links TRBV19 to TRBJ2-7, with 10 bases matching TRBD2. V dropped 3 bases and J dropped 3; count of bases not matched to a gene: 2. This CDR3 spans 14 amino acids. Looked up from germline, CDR1 is LNHDA and CDR2 is SQIVND (reference sequence). CDR3 sequence reads: CASSIASGSYEQYF. The DNA for the CDR3 is TGTGCCAGTAGTATTGCTAGCGGGAGCTACGAGCAGTACTTC. Full variable domain (remainder filled in from reference TRBV19 and TRBJ2-7): DGGITQSPKYLFRKEGQNVTLSCEQNLNHDAMYWYRQDPGQGLRLIYYSQIVNDFQKGDIAEGYSVSREKKESFPLTVTSAQKNPTAFYLCASSIASGSYEQYFGPGTRLTVT.

A few counts support this clone. The rearrangement uses TRBV28 and TRBJ1-2; TRBD1 agrees at 11 bases. The junction had 8 bases not matched to a gene; V was cut back by 4 bases and J by 4 bases. Germline CDR1 and CDR2: MDHEN and SYDVKM. This CDR3 region has 16 residues. The CDR3 sequence: CASSSPGTGGPYGYTF. Written as DNA, the CDR3 is TGTGCCAGCAGTTCACCCGGGACAGGGGGACCCTATGGCTACACCTTC.

This chain connects TRBV6-5 to TRBJ1-1, with 7 bases that match TRBD1. V lost 5 bases, J lost 10 bases, and 13 bases stayed unmatched. This CDR3 comprises 14 residues. CDR1 and CDR2 (germline): MNHEY, SVGAGI. The CDR3 DNA is TGTGCCAGCAGTCCCATAAGGGCACGGGACAGAGCTTTCTTT. Protein sequence: CASSPIRARDRAFF.

The chain employs TRBV28 and TRBJ1-1, with a weak D call TRBD1 (6 bases). The length of the CDR3 is 13 residues. The germline V gene has CDR1 MDHEN and CDR2 SYDVKM. Trimming left V 6 bases short and J 6 bases short, with 14 bases between. CDR3 loop: CASRLTGSSEAFF. CDR3 nucleotide sequence: TGTGCCAGCAGATTAACAGGGAGCTCTGAAGCTTTCTTT.